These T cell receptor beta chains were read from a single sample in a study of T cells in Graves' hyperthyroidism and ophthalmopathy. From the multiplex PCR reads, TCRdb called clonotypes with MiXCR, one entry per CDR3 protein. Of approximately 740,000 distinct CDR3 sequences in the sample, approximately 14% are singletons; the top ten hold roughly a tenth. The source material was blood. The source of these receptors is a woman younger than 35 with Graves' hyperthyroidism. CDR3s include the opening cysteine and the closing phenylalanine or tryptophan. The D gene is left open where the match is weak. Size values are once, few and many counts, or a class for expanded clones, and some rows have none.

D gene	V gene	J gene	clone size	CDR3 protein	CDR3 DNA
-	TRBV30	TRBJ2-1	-	CAWSDRWRGGLIF	TGTGCCTGGAGCGATAGGTGGAGGGGAGGCCTCATCTTC
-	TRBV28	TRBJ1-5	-	CASKENNQPQHF	TGTGCCAGCAAAGAAAACAATCAGCCCCAGCATTTT
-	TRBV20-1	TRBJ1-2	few	CSATGTPTNYGYTF	TGCAGTGCTACCGGGACACCTACAAACTATGGCTACACCTTC
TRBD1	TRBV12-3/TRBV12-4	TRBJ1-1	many	CASSIRQGNTEAFF	TGTGCCAGCAGTATTCGACAGGGGAACACTGAAGCTTTCTTT
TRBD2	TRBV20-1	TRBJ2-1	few	CSARASGRSGDEQFF	TGCAGTGCTAGGGCTAGCGGTCGCTCAGGCGATGAGCAGTTCTTC
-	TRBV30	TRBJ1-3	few	CAWRSFSLGAPGNTIYF	TGTGCCTGGAGGTCCTTTTCCCTCGGGGCCCCTGGAAACACCATATATTTT
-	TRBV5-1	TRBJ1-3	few	CASSPGHQGGGNTIYF	TGCGCCAGCAGCCCTGGACACCAAGGCGGTGGAAACACCATATATTTT
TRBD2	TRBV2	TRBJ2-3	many	CAWWRESDDTQYF	TGTGCATGGTGGCGGGAGAGCGACGATACGCAGTATTTT
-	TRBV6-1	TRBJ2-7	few	CASNEGRLYYEQYF	TGTGCCAGCAATGAGGGCAGATTATACTACGAGCAGTACTTC
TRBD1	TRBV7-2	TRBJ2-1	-	CASSSRGTYLSYNEQFF	TGTGCCAGCAGCTCCAGGGGGACCTACCTCTCCTACAATGAGCAGTTCTTC
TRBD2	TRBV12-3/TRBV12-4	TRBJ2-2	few	CASRHSGRIIGELFF	TGTGCCAGCAGGCATAGCGGGAGAATTATCGGGGAGCTGTTTTTT
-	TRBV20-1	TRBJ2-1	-	CSARVGASKNEQFF	TGCAGTGCTAGAGTCGGGGCTAGCAAGAATGAGCAGTTCTTC
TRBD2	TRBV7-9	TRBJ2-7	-	CASSDTGTRAYEQYF	TGTGCCAGCAGCGATACCGGGACTAGGGCCTACGAGCAGTACTTC
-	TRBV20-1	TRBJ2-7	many	CSARDMQGRPTYEQYF	TGCAGTGCTAGAGATATGCAGGGGCGTCCCACCTACGAGCAGTACTTC
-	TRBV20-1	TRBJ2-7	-	CSTRDRIIGRSSYEQYF	TGCAGTACTAGAGATCGTATAATTGGACGGAGCTCCTACGAGCAGTACTTC
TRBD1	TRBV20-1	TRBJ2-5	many	CSAGDRGETQYF	TGCAGTGCTGGAGACAGGGGTGAGACCCAGTACTTC
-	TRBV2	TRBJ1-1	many	CASRRRSLNTEAFF	TGTGCCAGCAGGAGACGGAGCCTGAACACTGAAGCTTTCTTT
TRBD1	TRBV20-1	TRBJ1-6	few	CSARLRDRGTSPLHF	TGCAGTGCTAGGCTTCGGGACAGGGGGACTTCACCCCTCCACTTT
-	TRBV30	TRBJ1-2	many	CAWSVLRQADGYGYTF	TGTGCCTGGAGTGTACTTCGACAGGCCGATGGGTATGGCTACACCTTC
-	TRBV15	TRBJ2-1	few	CATREQGTKRAPYNEQFF	TGTGCCACCAGAGAACAGGGGACTAAGCGGGCCCCCTACAATGAGCAGTTCTTC
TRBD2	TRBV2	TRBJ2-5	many	CASSVRGGVAQVTQYF	TGTGCCAGCAGTGTCCGGGGGGGGGTCGCACAGGTGACCCAGTACTTC
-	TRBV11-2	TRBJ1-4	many	CASSYRFNEKLFF	TGTGCCAGCAGCTACCGTTTCAACGAAAAACTGTTTTTT
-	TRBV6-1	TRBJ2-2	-	CASPPLQGINTGELFF	TGTGCCAGCCCGCCTCTCCAGGGAATAAACACCGGGGAGCTGTTTTTT
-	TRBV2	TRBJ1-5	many	CASTVYSNQPQHF	TGTGCCAGCACGGTGTATAGCAATCAGCCCCAGCATTTT
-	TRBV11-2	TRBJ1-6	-	CASSLTGAHSPLHF	TGTGCCAGCAGCTTAACGGGGGCGCATTCACCCCTCCACTTT
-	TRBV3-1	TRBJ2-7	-	CASSQQGSGAGQYF	TGTGCCAGCAGCCAACAGGGGTCTGGTGCCGGGCAGTACTTC
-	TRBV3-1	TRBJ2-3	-	CASSRRGRVNTDTQYF	TGTGCCAGCAGCCGTCGAGGGCGCGTGAACACAGATACGCAGTATTTT
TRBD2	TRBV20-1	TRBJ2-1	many	CSARTSGRRVEQFF	TGCAGTGCTAGGACTAGCGGAAGGCGCGTTGAGCAGTTCTTC
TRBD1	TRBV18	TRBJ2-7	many	CASSQDRADEQYF	TGTGCCAGCTCACAGGACAGGGCGGACGAGCAGTACTTC
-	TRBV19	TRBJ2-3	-	CASSTTGSSTDTQYF	TGTGCCAGTAGTACGACGGGAAGTAGCACAGATACGCAGTATTTT
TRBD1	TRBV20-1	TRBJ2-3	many	CSAPRTGPDTQYF	TGCAGTGCCCCCCGGACAGGTCCAGATACGCAGTATTTT
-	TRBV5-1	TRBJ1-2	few	CASIGGGSGYTF	TGCGCCAGCATCGGAGGGGGAAGTGGCTACACCTTC
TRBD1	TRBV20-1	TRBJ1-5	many	CSASSGGGNQPQHF	TGCAGTGCTAGTTCAGGGGGCGGCAATCAGCCCCAGCATTTT
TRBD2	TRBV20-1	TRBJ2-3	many	CSVGDHSGRTDTQYF	TGCAGTGTGGGGGACCATAGCGGGCGCACAGATACGCAGTATTTT
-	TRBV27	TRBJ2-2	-	CASSFRGGINTGELFF	TGTGCCAGCAGTTTTAGGGGCGGGATTAACACCGGGGAGCTGTTTTTT
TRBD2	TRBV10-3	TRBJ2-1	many	CAISPLADPYNEQFF	TGTGCCATCAGCCCTCTAGCGGATCCCTACAATGAGCAGTTCTTC
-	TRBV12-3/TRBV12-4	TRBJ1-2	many	CASSSDNYGYTF	TGTGCCAGCAGTTCGGATAACTATGGCTACACCTTC
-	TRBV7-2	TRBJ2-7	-	CASSFLGGAYEQYF	TGTGCCAGCAGCTTCCTAGGAGGGGCCTACGAGCAGTACTTC
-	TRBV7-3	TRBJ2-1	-	CASSLTGTEHVEQFF	TGTGCCAGCAGCTTAACCGGGACGGAGCATGTTGAGCAGTTCTTC
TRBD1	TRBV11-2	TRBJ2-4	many	CASSLGADRSLAKNIQYF	TGTGCCAGCAGCTTAGGGGCGGACAGGTCCCTAGCCAAAAACATTCAGTACTTC
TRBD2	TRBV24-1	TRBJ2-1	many	CATSASGTSGSIGYNEQFF	TGTGCCACCAGTGCCTCAGGGACTAGCGGGAGTATCGGGTACAATGAGCAGTTCTTC
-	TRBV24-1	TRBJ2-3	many	CATSDDRRTASTDTQYF	TGTGCCACCAGTGATGACAGGAGAACCGCTAGCACAGATACGCAGTATTTT
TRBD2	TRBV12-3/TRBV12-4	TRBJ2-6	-	CASSSGTSEGISGANVLTF	TGTGCCAGCAGTTCCGGGACTAGCGAGGGTATCTCTGGGGCCAACGTCCTGACTTTC
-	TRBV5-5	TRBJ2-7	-	CASSPWAGPGEQYF	TGTGCCAGCTCCCCCTGGGCAGGGCCGGGCGAGCAGTACTTC
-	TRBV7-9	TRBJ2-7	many	CASSLRDASYEQYF	TGTGCCAGCAGCCTCAGGGACGCCTCCTACGAGCAGTACTTC
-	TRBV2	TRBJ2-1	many	CASSARDRQINEQFF	TGTGCCAGCAGTGCCCGGGACCGCCAGATAAATGAGCAGTTCTTC
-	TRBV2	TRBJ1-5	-	CASSEPPPSDQPQHF	TGTGCCAGCAGTGAACCCCCCCCCTCGGATCAGCCCCAGCATTTT
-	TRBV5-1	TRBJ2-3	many	CASSLRDTQYF	TGTGCCAGCAGCTTAAGAGATACGCAGTATTTT
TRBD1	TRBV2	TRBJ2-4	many	CASRDRRSSSAKNIQYF	TGTGCCAGCCGGGACAGAAGATCCTCTTCGGCCAAAAACATTCAGTACTTC
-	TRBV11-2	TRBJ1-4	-	CASSLGQGRTTNEKLFF	TGTGCCAGCAGCTTAGGGCAGGGGAGGACGACTAATGAAAAACTGTTTTTT
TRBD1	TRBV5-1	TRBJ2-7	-	CASSVGTGGISSYEQYF	TGCGCCAGCAGCGTCGGGACAGGGGGCATCAGCTCCTACGAGCAGTACTTC
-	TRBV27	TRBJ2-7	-	CASTEQGSLEQYF	TGTGCCAGCACTGAACAGGGTTCATTGGAGCAATACTTC
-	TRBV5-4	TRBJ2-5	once	CASRGARGETQYF	TGTGCCAGCAGGGGGGCCAGGGGAGAGACCCAGTACTTC
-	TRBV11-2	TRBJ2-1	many	CASSTAFQRNEQFF	TGTGCCAGCAGCACCGCCTTCCAACGGAATGAGCAGTTCTTC
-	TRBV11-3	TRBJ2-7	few	CASSLGRRTYYEQYF	TGTGCCAGCAGCTTAGGACGGCGAACTTACTACGAGCAGTACTTC
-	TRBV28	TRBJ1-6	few	CAGSFVSGEGASYNSPLHF	TGTGCCGGCAGTTTTGTGTCGGGGGAAGGGGCGTCCTATAATTCACCCCTCCACTTT
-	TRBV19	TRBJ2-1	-	CASSIRLPSSYNEQFF	TGTGCCAGTAGTATCCGATTACCTAGCTCCTACAATGAGCAGTTCTTC
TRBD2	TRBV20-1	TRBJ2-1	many	CSARDRLAGGNEQFF	TGCAGTGCTAGAGATCGGCTAGCGGGAGGTAATGAGCAGTTCTTC
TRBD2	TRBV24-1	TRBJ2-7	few	CAASDSGRAYYEQYF	TGTGCCGCCAGTGATTCCGGGAGGGCCTACTACGAGCAGTACTTC